A selection of T cell receptor beta chains follows, all from one sample in a study of cytomegalovirus exposure and HLA in healthy donors. The table came from immunoSEQ multiplex PCR; TCRdb's copy has only in-frame clones and leaves some out. The sample consists of more than 80,000 clones, over 55% of them appearing once. The sequenced sample consisted of PBMCs. The receptors here all came from a female donor in good health and CMV-seronegative. The conserved cysteine and the conserved F or W are not part of the CDR3 here. The order of the fields is V gene, D gene, J gene, CDR3 protein. D genes are given only for firm matches.

V: TRBV7-9
D: -
J: TRBJ2-2
CDR3: ASSLEFNTGELF

V: TRBV12-5
D: -
J: TRBJ1-2
CDR3: ASGLVLTHPGTFYGYT

V: TRBV27
D: -
J: TRBJ2-2
CDR3: ASSLSIFPGELF

V: TRBV5-1
D: -
J: TRBJ1-1
CDR3: ASSLDPGMNTEAF

V: TRBV7-2
D: TRBD1
J: TRBJ1-2
CDR3: ASSRDGTGDGYT

V: TRBV6-1
D: TRBD1
J: TRBJ1-4
CDR3: ASNSDRAFEKLF

V: TRBV9
D: TRBD2
J: TRBJ2-1
CDR3: ASSVEGGLALYNEQF

V: TRBV11-2
D: -
J: TRBJ1-1
CDR3: ASSLEFRWNTEAF

V: TRBV10-1
D: -
J: TRBJ2-1
CDR3: ASSRAGANEQF

V: TRBV7-9
D: TRBD1
J: TRBJ1-4
CDR3: ASSPSDRGGTNEKLF

V: TRBV30
D: -
J: TRBJ1-6
CDR3: AWSGTENSPLH

V: TRBV10-2
D: -
J: TRBJ2-7
CDR3: ASSQGGGEQY

V: TRBV11-3
D: TRBD2
J: TRBJ2-7
CDR3: ASSARREGPEQY

V: TRBV10-1
D: -
J: TRBJ2-5
CDR3: ASSGTTLGRRGKETQY

V: TRBV29-1
D: TRBD2
J: TRBJ2-3
CDR3: SVAHSGSTDTQY

V: TRBV2
D: TRBD1
J: TRBJ2-1
CDR3: ASSRTGGSYNEQF

V: TRBV28
D: -
J: TRBJ2-1
CDR3: ASSLARNEQF

V: TRBV10-3
D: TRBD2
J: TRBJ2-7
CDR3: AISGRGGGYEQY

V: TRBV30
D: -
J: TRBJ2-1
CDR3: AWSEAPGQF

V: TRBV4-2
D: TRBD2
J: TRBJ2-3
CDR3: ASSQDLRASGAGGDTQY

V: TRBV6-5
D: -
J: TRBJ2-5
CDR3: ASSSTDSHQETQY

V: TRBV6-1
D: -
J: TRBJ2-1
CDR3: ASSDRQYNEQF

V: TRBV19
D: TRBD2
J: TRBJ2-1
CDR3: ASRRLAGGGSEQF

V: TRBV6-5
D: -
J: TRBJ1-2
CDR3: ASRLAGNVYGYT

V: TRBV28
D: TRBD2
J: TRBJ2-7
CDR3: ASSVGTTYEQY

V: TRBV29-1
D: -
J: TRBJ1-1
CDR3: SARGGLEAF

V: TRBV19
D: TRBD2
J: TRBJ2-3
CDR3: ASKGPASGRAWRTDTQY

V: TRBV9
D: -
J: TRBJ2-6
CDR3: ASSVALKGAGANVLT

V: TRBV5-1
D: -
J: TRBJ1-3
CDR3: ASSLDYAISGNTIY

V: TRBV6-1
D: TRBD1
J: TRBJ1-4
CDR3: ASSPEQGFREKLF

V: TRBV7-3
D: TRBD2
J: TRBJ2-2
CDR3: ASSPVAGGPDGELF

V: TRBV7-9
D: TRBD1
J: TRBJ1-2
CDR3: ASSATGTGESGYT

V: TRBV27
D: -
J: TRBJ2-1
CDR3: ASSQLAFGSYNEQF

V: TRBV5-4
D: TRBD1
J: TRBJ2-7
CDR3: ASSPGDRGFSYEQY

V: TRBV5-4
D: TRBD2
J: TRBJ2-6
CDR3: ASSPGGRSGANVLT

V: TRBV6-5
D: TRBD1
J: TRBJ1-2
CDR3: ASSYSTTGDYGYT

V: TRBV19
D: -
J: TRBJ2-2
CDR3: ASSIAARRGPGELF

V: TRBV2
D: TRBD1
J: TRBJ2-6
CDR3: ASGERGRAGANVLT

V: TRBV5-4
D: -
J: TRBJ1-2
CDR3: ASSLPGMDGYT

V: TRBV13
D: TRBD2
J: TRBJ2-3
CDR3: ASSPGLAGTDTQY

V: TRBV18
D: TRBD2
J: TRBJ2-3
CDR3: ASSPTSGSADTQY

V: TRBV4-1
D: TRBD2
J: TRBJ2-1
CDR3: ASSQGWGLAGYNEQF